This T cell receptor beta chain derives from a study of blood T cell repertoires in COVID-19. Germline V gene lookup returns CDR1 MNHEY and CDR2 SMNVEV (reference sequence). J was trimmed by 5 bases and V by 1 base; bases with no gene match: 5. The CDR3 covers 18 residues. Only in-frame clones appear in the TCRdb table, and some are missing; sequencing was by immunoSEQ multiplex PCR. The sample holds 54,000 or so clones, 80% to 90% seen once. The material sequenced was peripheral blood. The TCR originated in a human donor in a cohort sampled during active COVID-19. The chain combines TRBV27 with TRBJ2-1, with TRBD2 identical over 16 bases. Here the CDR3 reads CASSLWGLAGGQNNEQFF. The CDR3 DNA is TGTGCCAGCAGTTTATGGGGACTAGCGGGGGGGCAGAACAATGAGCAGTTCTTC.